Below are 5 T cell receptor beta chains sequenced from a single sample in a study of T cell repertoires in cytomegalovirus infection (dated by TCRdb to about 2019). The listed sequencing device is Illumina HiSeq 1500. Clones were called with MiXCR by TCRdb after fastp trimmed the public reads at Q25, and only in-frame beta chains were retained. Every entry covers one CDR3 protein and lists the most common genes and DNA from its rows. The sample table contains a few hundred thousand distinct CDR3 sequences; only one count was recorded for around a third of them. The ten largest make up about 14% of the sample. These receptors' antigens are unknown. The sample's treatment or condition label, in plain terms: in vitro stimulation with specific CMV peptide epitopes to enrich CMV-specific T cells. The specimen comprised cultured PBMCs, sampled from culture after CMV antigen stimulation. The receptors were gathered from a human donor in good health (CMV status not recorded). Some clones in this sample may be carry-over from other donors' samples.

This clonotype was seen repeatedly, ten times or more. This chain joins TRBV28 and TRBJ2-3, with D uncertain. Germline V gives CDR1 MDHEN, CDR2 SYDVKM. V lost 5 bases to trimming and J lost 5 bases, with 11 bases between them. The CDR3 totals 13 residues. CDR3 bases: TGTGCCAGCAGTCCTCCCGGGTTAGATACGCAGTATTTT. Encoded protein: CASSPPGLDTQYF.

The chain joins TRBV12-3 or TRBV12-4 to TRBJ1-1; a weak D match, TRBD1 (6 bases). The germline V and J ends were trimmed by 2 bases and 0 bases, with 13 bases remaining between them. The length of the CDR3 is 16 residues. DNA of the CDR3: TGTGCCAGCAGTTTACCCTTAGGGGGGGTGAACACTGAAGCTTTCTTT. The encoded protein is CASSLPLGGVNTEAFF.

The CDR3 reads CASSRGGRSKSYEQYV. The CDR3 bases are TGTGCCAGCAGCCGGGGGGGACGTTCCAAATCCTACGAGCAGTACGTC. V usage is TRBV27 and J usage is TRBJ2-7, with 8 positions matching TRBD2. The CDR3 spans 16 residues. The V gene end was trimmed by 6 bases and the J gene end by 1 base; junction bases not matched to a gene: 11. CDR1 and CDR2 (germline): MNHEY, SMNVEV (reference sequence).

This clonotype was picked up a small number of times. The V call is TRBV28, the J call TRBJ2-7; D is ambiguous. The germline V and J ends were trimmed by 1 base and 1 base, with 14 bases remaining between them. The CDR3 runs 16 residues. Germline loops: CDR1 MDHEN, CDR2 SYDVKM. The CDR3 region has the DNA TGTGCCAGCAGTTTATATACCCTGTCCCTGTCCTACGAGCAGTACTTC. The encoded protein is CASSLYTLSLSYEQYF.

V gene TRBV20-1 combines with J gene TRBJ2-3; D is unclear. V was trimmed by 4 bases and J by 6 bases, leaving 11 bases between them. CDR1 DFQATT and CDR2 SNEGSKA come from the germline V gene (reference sequence). The length of the CDR3 is 12 residues. The CDR3 nucleotides are TGCAGTGCTACCCAAGAAGGGGATACGCAGTATTTT. Translated, it gives CSATQEGDTQYF.